This entry is about one TCR beta chain. This sample was taken from a study of blood T cell repertoires in COVID-19. As for the study in general: Material from acute and convalescent COVID-19 was sourced from the United States, Italy and Spain.

The CDR3 has 17 residues. V was clipped by 1 base and J by 5 bases, with 16 bases between them. The germline gives CDR1 SGDLS, CDR2 YYNGEE. Original analysis: Reference gene primer amplification gave nucleated cell count estimates. Clones were read by immunoSEQ multiplex PCR, and TCRdb kept only the in-frame ones, dropping some. The V and J calls and the clone size are those of that table, but D and trimming were determined from the DNA. Of about 150,000 clones in the sample, 84% are singletons; the top ten hold around 45%. The chain joins TRBV9 to TRBJ1-6; no firm D call. The source of this sequence is a human donor in a cohort sampled during active COVID-19. The specimen was peripheral blood. The chain's CDR3 is CASSVSGSPGNNSPLHF. The CDR3 DNA follows: TGTGCCAGCAGCGTATCAGGCTCTCCCGGTAATAATTCACCCCTCCACTTT.